This T cell receptor (beta chain) derives from a study of long-term antiretroviral therapy in people with HIV. This was the immunoSEQ v3.0 assay at survey level. Here immunoSEQ multiplex PCR was the method, and the copy in TCRdb shows in-frame clones only, minus some. The profile shows 20,000 to 25,000 clones, about 88% of them singletons. The CDR3 runs 15 residues. Germline CDR1 MDHEN, CDR2 SYDVKM. The junction had 7 bases not matched to a gene; V was cut back by 8 bases and J by 0 bases. V and J are TRBV28 and TRBJ2-1; 7 bases line up with TRBD2. Sample: unsorted PBMCs, taken 0.6 years after starting antiretroviral therapy. This receptor was identified in a man aged 55 to 70 with HIV. The CDR3 sequence is CASRPTSRSYNEQFF. DNA of the CDR3: TGTGCCAGCCGCCCGACTAGCCGCTCCTACAATGAGCAGTTCTTC.